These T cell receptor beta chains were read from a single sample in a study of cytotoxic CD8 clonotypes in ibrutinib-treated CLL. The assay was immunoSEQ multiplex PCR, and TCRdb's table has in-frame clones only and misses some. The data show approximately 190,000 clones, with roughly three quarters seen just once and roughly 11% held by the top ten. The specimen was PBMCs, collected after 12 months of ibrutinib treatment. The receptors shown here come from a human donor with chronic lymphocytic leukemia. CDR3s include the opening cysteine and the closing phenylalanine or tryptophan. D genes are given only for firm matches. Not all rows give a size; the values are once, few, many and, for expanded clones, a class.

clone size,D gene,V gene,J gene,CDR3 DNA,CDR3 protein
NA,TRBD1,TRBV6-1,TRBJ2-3,TGTGCCAGCAGTGAAGTGACAGGGGGAACAGATACGCAGTATTTT,CASSEVTGGTDTQYF
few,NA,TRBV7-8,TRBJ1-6,TGTGCCAGCAGCTTAGCCCTCATGCCCCTCCACTTT,CASSLALMPLHF
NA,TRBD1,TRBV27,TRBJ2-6,TGTGCCAGCAGCCTGCAGGGGGCCGTCTCTGGGGCCAACGTCCTGACTTTC,CASSLQGAVSGANVLTF
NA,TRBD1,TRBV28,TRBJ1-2,TGTGCCAGCAGTTCAGGACAGGCCCACCTTAACTATGGCTACACCTTC,CASSSGQAHLNYGYTF
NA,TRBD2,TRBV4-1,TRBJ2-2,TGCGCCAGCCGAGAGCTAGCGGGGGGCAGGGAGCTGTTTTTT,CASRELAGGRELFF
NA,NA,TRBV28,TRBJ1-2,TGTGCCAGCAGTAGACAGCTCTATGGCTACACCTTC,CASSRQLYGYTF
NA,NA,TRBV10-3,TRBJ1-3,TGTGCCATCAGTGAGCCGGGGGTTGCCTCTGGAAACACCATATATTTT,CAISEPGVASGNTIYF
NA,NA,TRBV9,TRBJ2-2,TGTGCCAGCAGCGTAGTCAGTACGAACACCGGGGAGCTGTTTTTT,CASSVVSTNTGELFF
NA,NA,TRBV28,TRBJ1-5,TGTGCCAGCAGCCTACCCCGGGGGCAGTCCCAGCCCCAGCATTTT,CASSLPRGQSQPQHF
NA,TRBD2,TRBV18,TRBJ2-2,TGTGCCAGCTCACCATCTAGCGGGAACACCGGGGAGCTGTTTTTT,CASSPSSGNTGELFF
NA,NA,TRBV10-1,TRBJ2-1,TGCGCCACCAGTATGAGGGACCTTGGGCTCGATGAGCAGTTCTTC,CATSMRDLGLDEQFF
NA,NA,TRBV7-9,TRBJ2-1,TGTGCCAGCAGCGTCTCCCCACTCAATGAGCAGTTCTTC,CASSVSPLNEQFF
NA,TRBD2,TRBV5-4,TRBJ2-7,TGTGCCAGCACGAGAGCGGGAGAGACTTCGGCCGAGCAGTACTTC,CASTRAGETSAEQYF
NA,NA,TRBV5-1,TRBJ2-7,TGCGCCAGCAGCCCCGGTTACGAGCAGTACTTC,CASSPGYEQYF
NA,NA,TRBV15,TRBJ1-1,TGTGCCACCAGCAGAGACGGGACGACTAACACTGAAGCTTTCTTT,CATSRDGTTNTEAFF
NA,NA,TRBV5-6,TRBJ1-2,TGTGCCAGCAGCCGCGCCGGGGGGGAAGGCTACACCTTC,CASSRAGGEGYTF
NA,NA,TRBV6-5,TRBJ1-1,TGTGCCAGCAACCTCGGGGGGGTCCTTGTGACTTTCTTT,CASNLGGVLVTFF
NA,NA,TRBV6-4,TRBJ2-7,TGTGCCAGCAGTGTTCTTGGAACGGGGGCACCAAATTACTCCTACGAGCAGTACTTC,CASSVLGTGAPNYSYEQYF
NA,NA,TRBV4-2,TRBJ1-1,TGTGCCAGCAGCCAAGAATTCACAGCCCTGAACACTGAAGCTTTCTTT,CASSQEFTALNTEAFF
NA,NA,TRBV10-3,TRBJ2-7,TGTGCCATCAGTACAGGGATTCTACCCTACGAGCAGTACTTC,CAISTGILPYEQYF
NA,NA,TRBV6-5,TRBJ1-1,TGTGCCAGCAGGAATCAGGGAGGCGCGTTCACTGAAGCTTTCTTT,CASRNQGGAFTEAFF
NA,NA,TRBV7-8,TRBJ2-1,TGTGCCAGCAGCTTTACGCGGGTTTCCTACAATGAGCAGTTCTTC,CASSFTRVSYNEQFF
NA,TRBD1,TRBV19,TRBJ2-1,TGTGCCAGTAGTACATACGGACAGGGGGAGTATGAGCAGTTCTTC,CASSTYGQGEYEQFF
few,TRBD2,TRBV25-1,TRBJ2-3,TGTGCCAGCAGTGAAATGGGGAGCGGGAGGGCTCGAGATACGCAGTATTTT,CASSEMGSGRARDTQYF
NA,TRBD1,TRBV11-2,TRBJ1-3,TGTGCCAGCAGCTTCAGTCCCGGGACAGCGGGAAACACCATATATTTT,CASSFSPGTAGNTIYF
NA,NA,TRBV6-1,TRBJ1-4,TGTGCCAGCAGGATGTTTCCTAATGAAAAACTGTTTTTT,CASRMFPNEKLFF
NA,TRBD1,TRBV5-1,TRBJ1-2,TGCGCCAGCAGCTATGGTCCGTCGGGACAGGGACTAAACTATGGCTACACCTTC,CASSYGPSGQGLNYGYTF
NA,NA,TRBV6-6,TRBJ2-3,TGTGCCAGCAGTTACGGCGGACTAGATACGCAGTATTTT,CASSYGGLDTQYF
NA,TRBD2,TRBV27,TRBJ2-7,TGTGCCAGCAGTATAATAGCGGGAGGGCCGTCTTACGAGCAGTACTTC,CASSIIAGGPSYEQYF
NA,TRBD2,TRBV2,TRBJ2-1,TGTGCCAGCAGGGGTACTAGCGGGGGGGCGCAGTTCTTC,CASRGTSGGAQFF
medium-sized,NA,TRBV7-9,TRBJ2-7,TGTGCCAGCAGGGACAGCCTCTCCTACGAGCAGTACTTC,CASRDSLSYEQYF
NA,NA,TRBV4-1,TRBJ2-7,TGCGCCAGCAGCCAATATGTAGCGGACACCTACGAGCAGTACTTC,CASSQYVADTYEQYF
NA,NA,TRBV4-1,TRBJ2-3,TGCGCCAGCAGCCCTGCCTTAGATACGCAGTATTTT,CASSPALDTQYF
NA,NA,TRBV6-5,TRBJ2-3,TGTGCCAGCAGCACGGACTATAGCACAGATACGCAGTATTTT,CASSTDYSTDTQYF
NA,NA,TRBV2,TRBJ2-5,TGTGCCTGCGGAGGGCAGCGAGAGACCCAGTACTTC,CACGGQRETQYF
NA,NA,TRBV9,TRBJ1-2,TGTGCCAGCAGCGTAGACAGGGTAACGGGCTACACCTTC,CASSVDRVTGYTF
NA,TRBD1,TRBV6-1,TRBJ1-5,TGTGCCAGCAGTGATCCGGACAGGGTGAGGAACAATCAGCCCCAGCATTTT,CASSDPDRVRNNQPQHF
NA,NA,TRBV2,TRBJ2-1,TGTGCCAGCAGTGAAGCCTGGGTAAAGTTCTTC,CASSEAWVKFF
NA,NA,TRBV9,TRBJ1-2,TGTGCCAGCAGCGTCGACCTCTCCTATGGCTACACCTTC,CASSVDLSYGYTF
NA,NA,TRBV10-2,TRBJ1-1,TGCGCCAGCAGTGAGTCTATGGCCGGGCAGCGGCAAGCTTTCTTT,CASSESMAGQRQAFF